Listed below are T cell receptor beta chains from one sample, sequenced in a study of HIV-infected children after antiretroviral therapy interruption. TCRdb fed the 3' RACE reads into MiXCR, producing one record per CDR3 protein. This sample has around 50,000 distinct CDR3 sequences, with approximately 4.3% found just once. The starting material was CD45RA+ CD4+ T cells from PBMCs, pooled from several time points, obtained from a donor given antiretroviral therapy, either interrupted or continuous. These receptors were obtained from a pool of human donors with HIV. Each CDR3 is given with its conserved first and last residue. Fields, in order: CDR3 protein, CDR3 DNA, D gene, J gene, clone size, V gene, CDR3 length. D genes are given only for firm matches. Clone size appears in some rows only: once, few, many, or a class for an expanded clone.

cdr3_aa: CASSVGSGVWDEQFF
cdr3_nt: TGTGCCAGCAGCGTAGGTAGCGGGGTTTGGGATGAGCAGTTCTTC
d_call: TRBD2
j_call: TRBJ2-1
clone_size: few
v_call: TRBV9
cdr3_length: 15

cdr3_aa: CASSLAGPGSEQFF
cdr3_nt: TGTGCCAGCAGCTTAGCCGGTCCCGGATCCGAGCAGTTCTTC
d_call: NA
j_call: TRBJ2-1
clone_size: NA
v_call: TRBV7-2
cdr3_length: 14

cdr3_aa: CASSMMAANTDTQYF
cdr3_nt: TGTGCCAGTAGTATGATGGCAGCCAACACAGATACGCAGTATTTT
d_call: NA
j_call: TRBJ2-3
clone_size: many
v_call: TRBV19
cdr3_length: 15

cdr3_aa: CASSQGQEDEQYF
cdr3_nt: TGTGCCAGCAGCCAGGGACAGGAGGACGAGCAGTACTTC
d_call: TRBD1
j_call: TRBJ2-7
clone_size: NA
v_call: TRBV11-2
cdr3_length: 13

cdr3_aa: CSAQSGGALGTQYF
cdr3_nt: TGCAGTGCTCAGAGCGGGGGGGCCCTCGGAACCCAGTACTTC
d_call: TRBD2
j_call: TRBJ2-5
clone_size: few
v_call: TRBV20-1
cdr3_length: 14

cdr3_aa: CASSETGANTEAFF
cdr3_nt: TGTGCCAGCAGTGAGACGGGTGCGAACACTGAAGCTTTCTTT
d_call: NA
j_call: TRBJ1-1
clone_size: many
v_call: TRBV2
cdr3_length: 14

cdr3_aa: CASSLMGFVNTGELFF
cdr3_nt: TGTGCCAGCAGTTTGATGGGGTTTGTGAACACCGGGGAGCTGTTTTTT
d_call: NA
j_call: TRBJ2-2
clone_size: few
v_call: TRBV12-3/TRBV12-4
cdr3_length: 16

cdr3_aa: CSAIGLAGNNEQFF
cdr3_nt: TGCAGTGCTATCGGACTAGCGGGGAACAATGAGCAGTTCTTC
d_call: TRBD2
j_call: TRBJ2-1
clone_size: many
v_call: TRBV20-1
cdr3_length: 14

cdr3_aa: CASSTGTGGDYGYTF
cdr3_nt: TGTGCCAGCTCAACTGGGACAGGGGGTGACTATGGCTACACCTTC
d_call: TRBD1
j_call: TRBJ1-2
clone_size: many
v_call: TRBV18
cdr3_length: 15

cdr3_aa: CASREGPSDGEQYF
cdr3_nt: TGTGCCTCCCGCGAGGGGCCTAGCGACGGCGAGCAGTACTTC
d_call: NA
j_call: TRBJ2-7
clone_size: many
v_call: TRBV21-1
cdr3_length: 14

cdr3_aa: CASSQSEGRTEAFF
cdr3_nt: TGTGCCAGCAGCCAGAGTGAGGGAAGGACTGAAGCTTTCTTT
d_call: NA
j_call: TRBJ1-1
clone_size: many
v_call: TRBV3-1
cdr3_length: 14

cdr3_aa: CASSVSTATYEQYF
cdr3_nt: TGTGCCAGCAGCGTCTCAACGGCCACCTACGAGCAGTACTTC
d_call: NA
j_call: TRBJ2-7
clone_size: many
v_call: TRBV9
cdr3_length: 14

cdr3_aa: CASSRNAPPEQYF
cdr3_nt: TGTGCCAGCAGCCGAAATGCGCCGCCCGAGCAGTACTTC
d_call: NA
j_call: TRBJ2-7
clone_size: many
v_call: TRBV28
cdr3_length: 13

cdr3_aa: CASSAPGQSSGNTIYF
cdr3_nt: TGTGCCAGCAGTGCCCCCGGACAGTCCTCTGGAAACACCATATATTTT
d_call: NA
j_call: TRBJ1-3
clone_size: many
v_call: TRBV28
cdr3_length: 16

cdr3_aa: CASSQEGTREFF
cdr3_nt: TGTGCCAGCAGCCAAGAAGGGACGAGGGAGTTCTTC
d_call: NA
j_call: TRBJ2-1
clone_size: many
v_call: TRBV3-1
cdr3_length: 12

cdr3_aa: CASSSPQGDYGYTF
cdr3_nt: TGTGCCAGCAGTTCCCCACAGGGGGACTATGGCTACACCTTC
d_call: TRBD1
j_call: TRBJ1-2
clone_size: many
v_call: TRBV6-6
cdr3_length: 14

cdr3_aa: CASSHWGSAETLYF
cdr3_nt: TGTGCCAGCAGCCACTGGGGTAGTGCAGAAACGCTGTATTTT
d_call: NA
j_call: TRBJ2-3
clone_size: NA
v_call: TRBV3-1
cdr3_length: 14

cdr3_aa: CASSLRTSVTNEQFF
cdr3_nt: TGTGCCAGCAGCTTAAGGACGTCCGTAACCAATGAGCAGTTCTTC
d_call: NA
j_call: TRBJ2-1
clone_size: many
v_call: TRBV7-2
cdr3_length: 15

cdr3_aa: CASSLRQRGYEQYF
cdr3_nt: TGTGCCAGCAGTTTACGACAAAGAGGGTACGAGCAGTACTTC
d_call: NA
j_call: TRBJ2-7
clone_size: many
v_call: TRBV28
cdr3_length: 14

cdr3_aa: CASSFGWDQYF
cdr3_nt: TGTGCCAGCAGTTTTGGGTGGGACCAGTACTTC
d_call: NA
j_call: TRBJ2-5
clone_size: NA
v_call: TRBV12-3/TRBV12-4
cdr3_length: 11

cdr3_aa: CASSEDPTVNTEAFF
cdr3_nt: TGCGCCAGCAGTGAAGATCCGACAGTGAACACTGAAGCTTTCTTT
d_call: NA
j_call: TRBJ1-1
clone_size: many
v_call: TRBV10-1
cdr3_length: 15

cdr3_aa: CASSLSPGDGYTF
cdr3_nt: TGTGCCAGCAGCTTGTCGCCAGGCGACGGCTACACCTTC
d_call: NA
j_call: TRBJ1-2
clone_size: many
v_call: TRBV7-3
cdr3_length: 13

cdr3_aa: CASSDPLEGNTIYF
cdr3_nt: TGTGCCAGCAGTGACCCCCTCGAAGGAAACACCATATATTTT
d_call: NA
j_call: TRBJ1-3
clone_size: NA
v_call: TRBV2
cdr3_length: 14

cdr3_aa: CASGLGYEQYF
cdr3_nt: TGTGCTAGTGGTTTGGGATACGAGCAGTACTTC
d_call: NA
j_call: TRBJ2-7
clone_size: many
v_call: TRBV12-5
cdr3_length: 11

cdr3_aa: CASSLVGADTQYF
cdr3_nt: TGCGCCAGCAGCTTGGTAGGGGCAGATACGCAGTATTTT
d_call: NA
j_call: TRBJ2-3
clone_size: many
v_call: TRBV5-1
cdr3_length: 13

cdr3_aa: CASSAGTGPGYTF
cdr3_nt: TGTGCCAGCAGTGCTGGGACAGGGCCTGGCTACACCTTC
d_call: TRBD1
j_call: TRBJ1-2
clone_size: many
v_call: TRBV12-3/TRBV12-4
cdr3_length: 13

cdr3_aa: CATSDGTGELFF
cdr3_nt: TGTGCCACCAGCGACGGCACCGGGGAGCTGTTTTTT
d_call: NA
j_call: TRBJ2-2
clone_size: many
v_call: TRBV15
cdr3_length: 12

cdr3_aa: CSAIRDTNQPQHF
cdr3_nt: TGCAGTGCCATCAGGGACACCAATCAGCCCCAGCATTTT
d_call: NA
j_call: TRBJ1-5
clone_size: once
v_call: TRBV20-1
cdr3_length: 13

cdr3_aa: CASSSSLAGAIYEQYF
cdr3_nt: TGTGCCAGCAGCTCATCGTTGGCGGGGGCCATTTACGAGCAGTACTTC
d_call: NA
j_call: TRBJ2-7
clone_size: many
v_call: TRBV7-2
cdr3_length: 16

cdr3_aa: CASSGTGYDYTF
cdr3_nt: TGTGCCAGCTCGGGGACAGGTTATGACTACACCTTC
d_call: TRBD1
j_call: TRBJ1-2
clone_size: many
v_call: TRBV19
cdr3_length: 12